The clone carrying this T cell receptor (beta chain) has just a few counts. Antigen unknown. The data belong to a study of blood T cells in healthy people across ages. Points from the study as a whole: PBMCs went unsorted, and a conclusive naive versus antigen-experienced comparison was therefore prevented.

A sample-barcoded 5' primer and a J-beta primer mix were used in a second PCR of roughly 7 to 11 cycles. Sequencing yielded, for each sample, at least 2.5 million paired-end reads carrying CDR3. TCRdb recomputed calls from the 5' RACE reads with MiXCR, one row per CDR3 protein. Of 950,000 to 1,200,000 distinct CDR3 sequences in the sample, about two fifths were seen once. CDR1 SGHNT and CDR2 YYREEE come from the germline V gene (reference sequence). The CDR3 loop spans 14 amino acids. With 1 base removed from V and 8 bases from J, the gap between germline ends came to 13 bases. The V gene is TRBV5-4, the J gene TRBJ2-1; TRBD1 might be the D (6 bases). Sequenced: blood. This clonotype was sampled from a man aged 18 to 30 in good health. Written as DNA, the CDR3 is TGTGCCAGCAGCTTGCTAGGGGGTAGCGATGAGCAGTTCTTC. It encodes CASSLLGGSDEQFF.